The 20 T cell receptor beta chains below come from one sample, sequenced in a study of CD8+CD57+ T cells in acquired aplastic anemia. The template for TCR beta VDJ and CDR3 sequence profiling was genomic DNA. TCRdb independently ran MiXCR on the reads; one entry per CDR3 protein. Of 350,000 to 450,000 distinct CDR3 sequences in the sample, 55% to 75% were seen once. Sequencing was performed on sorted CD4+, CD8+, or CD8+CD57+ T cells (not recorded which) from PBMCs. The receptor source for this set is a human donor in good health, serving as a control.

This clonotype has ten or more counts. CDR3 in DNA: TGTGCCAGCAGTTCCCACACAGGGGACCTATACAATGAGCAGTTCTTC. Encoded protein: CASSSHTGDLYNEQFF. The J gene is TRBJ2-1, the V gene TRBV12-3 or TRBV12-4, with 7 bases matching TRBD1. V lost 4 bases and J lost 4; bases outside the gene matches: 10. This CDR3 is built from 16 residues.

As regards this clonotype: One junction end disagrees with the germline gene, perhaps due to a read error. The chain joins TRBV9 to TRBJ2-1; D perhaps matches TRBD2 (7 bases). The CDR3 has 15 residues. Germline CDR1 SGDLS, CDR2 YYNGEE. The CDR3 nucleotides are TGTGCCAGCAGCGTGGGGGCGGGGGATTACAAGCAGCAGTTCTTT. It is translated as CASSVGAGDYKQQFF.

Note on this clonotype: Given the absence of the conserved phenylalanine or tryptophan at the CDR3 end, a read error is likely. This chain joins TRBV7-4 and TRBJ2-7; no reliable D call. The length of the CDR3 is 13 residues. Per the germline V gene, CDR1 is SGHVT and CDR2 is SQSDAQ. V was shortened by 7 bases and J by 3 bases, with 13 bases between the two germline ends. The CDR3 region is CASTPGQVYEQYL. The CDR3 region has the DNA TGTGCCAGCACCCCCGGCCAGGTCTACGAGCAGTACTTA.

V usage is TRBV11-2 and J usage is TRBJ1-4; TRBD1 is a possible D gene (5 bases). The CDR3 spans 17 residues. Germline CDR1 reads SGHAT; CDR2 reads FQNNGV. Trimming left V 3 bases short and J 4 bases short, with 18 bases between. CDR3 DNA sequence: TGTGCCAGCAGCTTTCTGAGGGGAACCACTATTAATGAAAAACTGTTTTTT. As protein: CASSFLRGTTINEKLFF.

This clonotype was recorded only once. This sequence joins TRBV7-2 and TRBJ1-5, with D uncertain. Per germline, CDR1 SGHTA and CDR2 FQGNSA. The CDR3 is made up of 15 amino acids. Between the trimmed V and J ends, which lost 2 bases and 6 bases, there was a span of 14 bases. The CDR3 reads CASSLIAIGTQPQHF. The CDR3 DNA reads TGTGCCAGCAGCTTAATAGCGATCGGCACTCAGCCCCAGCATTTT.

This clonotype was recorded many times. The J gene is TRBJ1-1, the V gene TRBV9, with D uncertain. The CDR3 covers 13 residues. Germline CDR1 is SGDLS and CDR2 is YYNGEE. V was clipped by 0 bases and J by 0 bases, with 3 bases between them. The CDR3 bases are TGTGCCAGCAGCGTAGAAGTGAACACTGAAGCTTTCTTT. Translating it yields CASSVEVNTEAFF.

The chain links TRBV5-1 to TRBJ2-5, with 7 bases matching TRBD2. The J call may be faulty, since TRBJ2-7 better matches the DNA end. CDR3 size: 15 residues. Germline-derived CDR1 and CDR2 are SGHRS and YFSETQ. This chain's CDR3 is CASSQRGERNYEQYF. For the CDR3, the DNA is TGCGCCAGCAGCCAACGGGGGGAGCGGAACTACGAGCAGTACTTC.

There are many counts of this clonotype. V is TRBV5-1 and J is TRBJ1-1; 9 nucleotides align to TRBD1. V was clipped by 8 bases and J by 11 bases; unmatched bases: 13. Germline values: CDR1 SGHRS, CDR2 YFSETQ. The CDR3 is 13 amino acids. CDR3 loop: CASSKGQGIEAFF. CDR3 DNA sequence: TGCGCCAGTTCAAAGGGACAGGGAATTGAGGCTTTCTTT.

Notes on this clonotype: This may be a read error, as it is one base from a much larger clone. No conserved phenylalanine or tryptophan is present at the end of the CDR3, so a read error is the likely explanation. The chain links TRBV20-1 to TRBJ2-2, with TRBD2 matching 7 bases. Germline CDR1 reads DFQATT; CDR2 reads SNEGSKA (reference sequence). This CDR3 region has 16 residues. The junction had 6 bases not matched to a gene; V was cut back by 1 base and J by 1 base. CDR3 DNA: TGCAGTGCTAGAGCAGCGGGACTCTTGAACACCGGGGAGCTGTTTCTT. Translation: CSARAAGLLNTGELFL.

The rearrangement links TRBV20-1 to TRBJ2-1; perhaps D is TRBD1 or TRBD2 (6 bases each). The CDR3 sequence is 14 residues long. Germline-derived CDR1 and CDR2 are DFQATT and SNEGSKA (reference sequence). V was shortened by 6 bases and J by 4 bases, with 16 bases between the two germline ends. The chain's CDR3 is CSASRGAAYNEQFF. The CDR3 DNA reads TGCAGTGCCTCGAGGGGGGCAGCGTACAATGAGCAGTTCTTC.

This clonotype was seen a single time. V usage is TRBV7-2 and J usage is TRBJ2-6; TRBD2 is a possible D gene (7 bases). There are 19 residues in the CDR3. Germline V gene data show CDR1 as SGHTA and CDR2 as FQGNSA. V was clipped by 5 bases and J by 7 bases, with 27 bases between them. Written as DNA, the CDR3 is TGTGCCAGCAGCCCCCGGGGGGACACAGATACCCCTGATGCCAACGTCCTGACTTTC. Its translation is CASSPRGDTDTPDANVLTF. Variable domain in full (rest from reference TRBV7-2 and TRBJ2-6): GAGVSQSPSNKVTEKGKDVELRCDPISGHTALYWYRQSLGQGLEFLIYFQGNSAPDKSGLPSDRFSAERTGGSVSTLTIQRTQQEDSAVYLCASSPRGDTDTPDANVLTFGAGSRLTVL.

Points on this clonotype: Relative to the germline gene, one junction end is altered; a read error may explain this. The rearrangement links TRBV7-2 to TRBJ2-3; 8 nucleotides match TRBD2. Germline CDR1 reads SGHTA; CDR2 reads FQGNSA. This CDR3 has 13 amino acids. The CDR3 protein is CASTRGQTAGEAF. The CDR3 region has the DNA TGTGCCAGCACCCGGGGGCAGACAGCGGGGGAAGCTTTC. The full variable domain, completed using reference TRBV7-2 and TRBJ2-3, is GAGVSQSPSNKVTEKGKDVELRCDPISGHTALYWYRQSLGQGLEFLIYFQGNSAPDKSGLPSDRFSAERTGGSVSTLTIQRTQQEDSAVYLCASTRGQTAGEAFGPGTRLTVL.

The V gene is TRBV19, the J gene TRBJ1-6, with TRBD1 as a possible D gene (6 bases). This CDR3 comprises 14 residues. CDR1 and CDR2 (germline): LNHDA, SQIVND (reference sequence). Trimming shortened V by 4 bases and J by 10 bases, and 14 bases separated the two germline ends. For the CDR3, the DNA is TGTGCCAGTAGTACCGGACAGTTAATCTCACCCCTCCACTTT. Its translation is CASSTGQLISPLHF.

The rearrangement joins TRBV7-4 to TRBJ2-3; TRBD1 agrees at 7 bases. The germline V gene encodes CDR1 SGHVT and CDR2 SQSDAQ. Trimming cost V 10 bases and J 4 bases; bases outside gene matches: 11. This CDR3 spans 14 amino acids. For the CDR3, the DNA is TGTGCCACGACGCGAGGGGGCGGGTCAGATACGCAGTATTTT. Its translation: CATTRGGGSDTQYF.

This clonotype was found a few times. Since a much larger clone is just one base distant, this may be a read error. No conserved phenylalanine or tryptophan ends this CDR3, so it is likely a read error. This chain connects TRBV6-2 or TRBV6-3 to TRBJ2-1; D is unclear. V lost 7 bases to trimming and J lost 4 bases, with 8 bases between them. From germline, CDR1 is MNHEY and CDR2 SVGEGT. The length of the CDR3 is 12 residues. The DNA for the CDR3 is TGTGCCAGCACTGCGAAATACAATGAGCAGTTCCTC. Protein: CASTAKYNEQFL.

There are many counts of this clonotype. This chain uses TRBV9 with TRBJ1-1; D might be TRBD1 (5 bases). Per germline, CDR1 SGDLS and CDR2 YYNGEE. The CDR3 length is 13 residues. V gave up 5 bases and J gave up 1 base, with 9 bases separating them. CDR3 coding DNA: TGTGCCAGCAGTGAGACAGCGAACACTGAAGCTTTCTTT. Its protein product is CASSETANTEAFF.

As for this clonotype: A junction boundary mismatches the germline segment, possibly from a read error. This chain links TRBV10-3 with TRBJ2-7, with 7 bases that match TRBD1. The tail of the sequence fits TRBJ1-2 better, so the J call may be wrong. The CDR3 contains 14 residues. Germline V gene data show CDR1 as ENHRY and CDR2 as SYGVKD. This CDR3 reads CASRKPTGPYDYTF. The CDR3 DNA reads as TGTGCCAGCAGGAAACCGACAGGGCCCTATGACTACACCTTC.

On this clonotype itself: One end of the junction does not line up with germline, which may come from a read error. This chain joins TRBV9 and TRBJ1-4, with D hard to call. Germline loops: CDR1 SGDLS, CDR2 YYNGEE. This CDR3 is 16 amino acids long. CDR3 region: CASSLVGRGTNEKLFF. Here the CDR3 DNA reads TGTGCCAGCAGCTTAGTAGGGAGAGGAACTAATGAGAAACTGTTTTTT.

The CDR3 region is CSAEATGGGEQFF. The DNA for the CDR3 is TGCAGCGCCGAAGCCACAGGGGGCGGTGAGCAGTTCTTC. V usage is TRBV20-1 and J usage is TRBJ2-1; 9 bases align to TRBD1. The CDR3 loop spans 13 amino acids. Germline-derived CDR1 and CDR2 are DFQATT and SNEGSKA (reference sequence).

The chain couples TRBV9 to TRBJ1-5; no firm D call. The CDR3 length is 14 residues. Trimming took 5 bases from V and 3 from J, leaving 12 bases between them. The germline V gene has CDR1 SGDLS and CDR2 YYNGEE. CDR3 DNA: TGTGCCAGCAGTGATGATAATACCAATCAGCCCCAGCATTTT. Translation: CASSDDNTNQPQHF.